This T cell receptor (beta chain) was obtained from a study of T cells in Graves' hyperthyroidism and ophthalmopathy. The study's findings and limits: Classification by a 13 V-J model distinguished ophthalmopathy from stable hyperthyroidism. The model's output predicted ophthalmopathy at a median of around 6.9 months prior to onset.

It was approximately 9.4 ml of fresh peripheral blood that supplied the PBMCs. Template material for amplifying TCR beta CDR3 regions consisted of RNA transcripts. Researchers ran a first-round RT-PCR on the TCR CDR3 using the HTBI primer set. TCRdb used MiXCR to reprocess the multiplex PCR reads, holding one entry per CDR3 protein. The sample has approximately 370,000 distinct CDR3 sequences, just under 15% seen once; the top ten hold around a third. In regard to this clonotype: The antigen is undetermined.

CDR1 and CDR2 from the germline V gene are MNHNS and SASEGT. The V segment lost 6 bases and the J segment 5 bases; nucleotides outside the gene matches: 11. This CDR3 region has 16 residues. The sequenced sample was blood. The clonotype comes from a woman aged 25 to 39 with Graves' hyperthyroidism. The chain combines TRBV6-1 with TRBJ2-1, with 9 bases that match TRBD2. The CDR3 region has the DNA TGTGCCAGCAGCGTAGGTGGCCCTAGCGGGAACAATGAGCAGTTCTTC. Encoded protein: CASSVGGPSGNNEQFF.